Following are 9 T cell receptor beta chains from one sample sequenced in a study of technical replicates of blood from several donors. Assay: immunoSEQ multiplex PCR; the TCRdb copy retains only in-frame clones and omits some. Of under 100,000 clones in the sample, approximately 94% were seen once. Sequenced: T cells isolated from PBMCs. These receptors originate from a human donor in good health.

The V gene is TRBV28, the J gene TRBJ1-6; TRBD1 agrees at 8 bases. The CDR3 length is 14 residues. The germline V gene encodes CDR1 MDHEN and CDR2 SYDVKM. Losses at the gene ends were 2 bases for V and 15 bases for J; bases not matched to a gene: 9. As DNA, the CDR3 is TGTGCCAGCAGTTTACCACGGACAGGGATAAGCCTCCACTTT. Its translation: CASSLPRTGISLHF.

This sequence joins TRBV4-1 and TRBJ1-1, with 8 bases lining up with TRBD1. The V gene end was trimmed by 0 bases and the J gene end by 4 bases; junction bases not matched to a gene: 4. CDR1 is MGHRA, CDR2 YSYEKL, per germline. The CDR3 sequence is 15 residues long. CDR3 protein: CASSQDFTGGTEAFF. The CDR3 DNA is TGCGCCAGCAGCCAAGACTTCACAGGGGGCACTGAAGCTTTCTTT.

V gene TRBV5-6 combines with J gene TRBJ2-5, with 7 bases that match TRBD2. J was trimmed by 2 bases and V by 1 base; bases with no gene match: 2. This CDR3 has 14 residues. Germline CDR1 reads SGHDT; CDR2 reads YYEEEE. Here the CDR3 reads CASSLWGGQETQYF. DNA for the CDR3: TGTGCCAGCAGCTTGTGGGGGGGGCAAGAGACCCAGTACTTC. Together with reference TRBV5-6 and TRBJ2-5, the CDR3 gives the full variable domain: DAGVTQSPTHLIKTRGQQVTLRCSPKSGHDTVSWYQQALGQGPQFIFQYYEEEERQRGNFPDRFSGHQFPNYSSELNVNALLLGDSALYLCASSLWGGQETQYFGPGTRLLVL.

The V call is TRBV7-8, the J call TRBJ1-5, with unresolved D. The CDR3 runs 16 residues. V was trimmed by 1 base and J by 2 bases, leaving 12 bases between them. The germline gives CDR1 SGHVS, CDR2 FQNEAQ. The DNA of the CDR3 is TGTGCCAGCAGCTTAGGAGAGCTTATGCGCAATCAGCCCCAGCATTTT. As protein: CASSLGELMRNQPQHF.

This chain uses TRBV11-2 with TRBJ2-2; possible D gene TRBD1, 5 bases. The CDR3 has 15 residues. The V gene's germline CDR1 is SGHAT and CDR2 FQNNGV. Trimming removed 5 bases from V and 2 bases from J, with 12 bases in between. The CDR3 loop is CASSPFRGNTGELFF. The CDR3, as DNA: TGTGCCAGCAGCCCGTTTAGGGGTAACACCGGGGAGCTGTTTTTT. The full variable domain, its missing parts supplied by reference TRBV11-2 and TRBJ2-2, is EAGVAQSPRYKIIEKRQSVAFWCNPISGHATLYWYQQILGQGPKLLIQFQNNGVVDDSQLPKDRFSAERLKGVDSTLKIQPAKLEDSAVYLCASSPFRGNTGELFFGEGSRLTVL.

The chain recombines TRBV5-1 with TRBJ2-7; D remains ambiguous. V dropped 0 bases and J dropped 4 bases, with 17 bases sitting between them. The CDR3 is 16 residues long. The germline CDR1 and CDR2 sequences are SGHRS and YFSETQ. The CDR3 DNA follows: TGCGCCAGCAGCTTGGACGGAACCTCGTTCGGGTACGAGCAGTACTTC. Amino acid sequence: CASSLDGTSFGYEQYF.

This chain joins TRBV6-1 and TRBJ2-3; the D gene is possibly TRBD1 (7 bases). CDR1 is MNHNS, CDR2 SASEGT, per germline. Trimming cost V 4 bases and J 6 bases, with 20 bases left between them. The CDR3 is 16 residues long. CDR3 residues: CASSGGTAPWGDTQYF. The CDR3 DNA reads TGTGCCAGCAGTGGCGGGACAGCCCCTTGGGGCGATACGCAGTATTTT.

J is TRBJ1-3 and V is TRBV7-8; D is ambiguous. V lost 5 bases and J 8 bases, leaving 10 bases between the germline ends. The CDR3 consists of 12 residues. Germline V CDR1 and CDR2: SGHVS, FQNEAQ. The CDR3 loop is CASSPRVDTIYF. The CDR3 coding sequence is TGTGCCAGCAGCCCTCGGGTGGACACCATATATTTT.

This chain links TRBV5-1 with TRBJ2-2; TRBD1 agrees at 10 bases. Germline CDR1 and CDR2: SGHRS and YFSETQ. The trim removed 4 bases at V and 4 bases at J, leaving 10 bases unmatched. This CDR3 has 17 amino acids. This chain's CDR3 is CASSLTPGTGVTGELFF. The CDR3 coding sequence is TGCGCCAGCAGCCTGACCCCCGGGACAGGGGTCACCGGGGAGCTGTTTTTT.